The clone carrying this T cell receptor beta chain was recorded once. What it recognizes is unknown. Sequenced by immunoSEQ multiplex PCR; TCRdb stores in-frame clones only, minus some. The sample lists 75,000 to 95,000 clones, 90% to 95% seen once, with roughly 6.4% in the top ten. Trimming shortened V by 4 bases and J by 3 bases, and 13 bases separated the two germline ends. CDR1 and CDR2 from the germline V gene are SGHTA and FQGNSA. The CDR3 has 14 amino acids. The record originates from a study of T cell responses to AZD1222 COVID-19 vaccine. Study conclusions and caveats: Vaccine-related CD4 TCRs covered spike, predominating at 160-218 and 743-854. There were mostly white British donors and more females than males, and clonal diversity was possibly underestimated.

Here the sequenced sample was peripheral blood, taken on day 0 of MenACWY control vaccination. The sequence was obtained from an adult in good health. This chain uses TRBV7-2 with TRBJ2-7; the D is unclear. CDR3 sequence reads: CASSYGLVGYEQYF. CDR3 bases: TGTGCCAGCAGCTACGGCCTAGTCGGCTACGAGCAGTACTTC.